This is a list of T cell receptor beta chains from one sample in a study of T-cell memory formation after mild COVID-19. TCRdb analysed the 5' RACE reads with MiXCR anew, one entry per CDR3 protein. The table records about 390,000 distinct CDR3 sequences, about 16% of them present only once. The sequenced material came from PBMCs or a T cell subset sorted from them (not recorded which). The receptor set was obtained from a man between 18 and 29 years old who had mild COVID-19 (a few samples of this study predate the infection). Cell type and time point are not known. The CDR3 runs from the conserved cysteine through the conserved F or W. The order of the fields is CDR3 DNA, CDR3 protein, CDR3 length, V gene, J gene, D gene, clone size. D genes are given only for firm matches. The listing skips clone size in some rows; elsewhere it reads once, few, many or a size class.

TGTGCCAGCAGGGCGGACAGGGTAAATGAAAAACTGTTTTTT	CASRADRVNEKLFF	14	TRBV7-2	TRBJ1-4	TRBD1	few
TGTGCCAGCAGCGAGACCGCAGGACGGGAAAATCAGCCCCAGCATTTT	CASSETAGRENQPQHF	16	TRBV9	TRBJ1-5	.	.
TGTGCCAGCAGTTTCGGGCTAGCGGGGGGGCAGACAGATACGCAGTATTTT	CASSFGLAGGQTDTQYF	17	TRBV12-3/TRBV12-4	TRBJ2-3	TRBD2	.
TGTGCCAGCAGCCCCGGTTTGGGACAAATCACAGATACGCAGTATTTT	CASSPGLGQITDTQYF	16	TRBV7-2	TRBJ2-3	.	few
TGCAGTGCTTCCCTCTTGCGGGGGGGCCTCGAGCAGTACTTC	CSASLLRGGLEQYF	14	TRBV20-1	TRBJ2-7	TRBD2	few
TGTGCCAGCTCACCACCTCGCAGATTGGACCAAGAGACCCAGTACTTC	CASSPPRRLDQETQYF	16	TRBV18	TRBJ2-5	.	few
TGCGCCAGCAGACCCGGGACAGAGAGTTACGAGCAGTACTTC	CASRPGTESYEQYF	14	TRBV5-1	TRBJ2-7	TRBD1	few
TGTGCCAGCAGCGTAGCTCCGGGCTGGCCTGAAGCTTTCTTT	CASSVAPGWPEAFF	14	TRBV9	TRBJ1-1	.	.
TGTGCCAGCAGCAGGGCGGCCTACACAGATACGCAGTATTTT	CASSRAAYTDTQYF	14	TRBV12-3/TRBV12-4	TRBJ2-3	.	few
TGCGCCAGCAGCTTGGAAGGCGGGACGGACTATGGTCAGCCCCAGCATTTT	CASSLEGGTDYGQPQHF	17	TRBV5-1	TRBJ1-5	.	.
TGCGCCAGCCCAGGAATGAACACCGGGGAGCTGTTTTTT	CASPGMNTGELFF	13	TRBV5-1	TRBJ2-2	.	.
TGTGCCAGCAGCTTCCTAGCGGGGGTTGGGCAGTTCTTC	CASSFLAGVGQFF	13	TRBV7-2	TRBJ2-1	TRBD2	many
TGTGCCAGCAGTTTACTCTCTGGGGCCAACGTCCTGACTTTC	CASSLLSGANVLTF	14	TRBV12-3/TRBV12-4	TRBJ2-6	.	many
TGCGCCAGCAGCCAACTAAGACAGGGTATCAATGAGCAGTTCTTC	CASSQLRQGINEQFF	15	TRBV4-1	TRBJ2-1	TRBD1	.
TGCGCCAGCAGCCGAACGACAGGGGTGAATGGCTACACCTTC	CASSRTTGVNGYTF	14	TRBV5-1	TRBJ1-2	TRBD1	.
TGTGCCAGCAGCGCACAGGGGATCGGAAACACCATATATTTT	CASSAQGIGNTIYF	14	TRBV9	TRBJ1-3	TRBD1	once
TGTGCCAGCAAGGGGGGGGTAACCGGGGAGCTGTTTTTT	CASKGGVTGELFF	13	TRBV6-6	TRBJ2-2	.	.
TGTGCCACCAGTTTTGGACAGGGTTACGCACTCGGGGAGCTGTTTTTT	CATSFGQGYALGELFF	16	TRBV24-1	TRBJ2-2	TRBD1	.
TGTGCCAGCAGCCAGGGACTAGCGGAGATCACAGATACGCAGTATTTT	CASSQGLAEITDTQYF	16	TRBV3-1	TRBJ2-3	TRBD2	few
TGCAGCGTTGCTTACGGCGGGGGGGGCACAGATACGCAGTATTTT	CSVAYGGGGTDTQYF	15	TRBV29-1	TRBJ2-3	TRBD2	.
TGTGCCAGCAGCTTAGGGGGAGGAGTGAACACTGAAGCTTTCTTT	CASSLGGGVNTEAFF	15	TRBV11-2	TRBJ1-1	.	.
TGTGCCAGCAGCGGAGAGGGGACGGCCACTGAAGCTTTCTTT	CASSGEGTATEAFF	14	TRBV7-9	TRBJ1-1	.	few
TGTGCCAGCAGTTCTTCCAGGGAAGCAGGTGCGCAGTATTTT	CASSSSREAGAQYF	14	TRBV12-3/TRBV12-4	TRBJ2-3	.	.
TGTGCCAGCAGCAGGACTAGCGGGGAGGCAGATACGCAGTATTTT	CASSRTSGEADTQYF	15	TRBV6-4	TRBJ2-3	TRBD2	few
TGTGCCAGCAGCTTATGGGGCCTGACCTACGAGCAGTACTTC	CASSLWGLTYEQYF	14	TRBV7-2	TRBJ2-7	.	few
TGTGCCAGCAGCCCCCCAGGGAGACGGGTCCCCCACGAGCAGTACTTC	CASSPPGRRVPHEQYF	16	TRBV7-2	TRBJ2-7	.	many
TGTGCCAGCAGCCGAAGACGAGGGGAGGCTGAAGCTTTCTTT	CASSRRRGEAEAFF	14	TRBV5-6	TRBJ1-1	.	few
TGTGCCAGCAGCCCAGCCCCCCCCACGCAGTATTTT	CASSPAPPTQYF	12	TRBV7-9	TRBJ2-3	.	.
TGTGCCAGCGGGCCTCAGGGAGATACGCAGTATTTT	CASGPQGDTQYF	12	TRBV7-2	TRBJ2-3	.	few
TGTGCCAGCAGCCGCCGGGACAGCCCCTACGAGCAGTACTTC	CASSRRDSPYEQYF	14	TRBV5-6	TRBJ2-7	TRBD1	.
TGCGCCAGCAGCCCTCAGGTGGCGGGGAACACTGAAGCTTTCTTT	CASSPQVAGNTEAFF	15	TRBV5-1	TRBJ1-1	.	few
TGTGCCAGCGCCCGGACGGAGAACACTGAAGCTTTCTTT	CASARTENTEAFF	13	TRBV6-5	TRBJ1-1	.	few
TGTGCCAGCAGCCAAGACTTAAACACAGATACGCAGTATTTT	CASSQDLNTDTQYF	14	TRBV11-3	TRBJ2-3	.	once
TGTGCCAGCAGCGTAGAGGGGGAATCCGAGACCCAGTACTTC	CASSVEGESETQYF	14	TRBV9	TRBJ2-5	.	.
TGTGCCATCAGGGGACAGGGGGCCAATGAGCAGTTCTTC	CAIRGQGANEQFF	13	TRBV10-3	TRBJ2-1	TRBD1	.
TGTGCCAGCAGCCCACCACCCACAGGGACGCAGTATTTT	CASSPPPTGTQYF	13	TRBV11-2	TRBJ2-3	.	.
TGTGCCAGCAGCGCAGGAATCGGCGGGTTCTATGAAAAACTGTTTTTT	CASSAGIGGFYEKLFF	16	TRBV7-2	TRBJ1-4	.	few
TGCGCCAGCAGCCGTAAGGGGCAGATGAACACTGAAGCTTTCTTT	CASSRKGQMNTEAFF	15	TRBV4-3	TRBJ1-1	.	.
TGTGCCAGCAGCGTAGCTTCCAGGGGGCAAGAGACCCAGTACTTC	CASSVASRGQETQYF	15	TRBV9	TRBJ2-5	TRBD1	few
TGTGCCAGCAGCTTACAGTATTCGGTCAGCGCCCTCCACTTT	CASSLQYSVSALHF	14	TRBV27	TRBJ1-6	.	many
TGCGCCAGCAGCCATACCGGGACTAGGCTCAACCAAGAGACCCAGTACTTC	CASSHTGTRLNQETQYF	17	TRBV4-1	TRBJ2-5	TRBD2	few
TGTGCCAGCAGTTTACGACAGGGTTGGGGTGGAACTGAAGCTTTCTTT	CASSLRQGWGGTEAFF	16	TRBV27	TRBJ1-1	TRBD1	.
TGCGCCAGCAGCCTCGGGCTAGCGGGGGAGACCTACGAGCAGTACTTC	CASSLGLAGETYEQYF	16	TRBV4-3	TRBJ2-7	TRBD2	.
TGCGCCAGCAGCTTCGGGGACAGACCCTACGAGCAGTACTTC	CASSFGDRPYEQYF	14	TRBV5-1	TRBJ2-7	TRBD1	.
TGTGCCAGCAGTTTATCGGGTCCGGGTAGCAATCAGCCCCAGCATTTT	CASSLSGPGSNQPQHF	16	TRBV27	TRBJ1-5	.	few
TGTGCCAGCAGCCCAGACCAGGGAATGACAGATACGCAGTATTTT	CASSPDQGMTDTQYF	15	TRBV3-1	TRBJ2-3	.	.
TGTGCCAGCAGCGTGACAGGGACGAACACTGAAGCTTTCTTT	CASSVTGTNTEAFF	14	TRBV9	TRBJ1-1	TRBD1	few
TGTGCCAGCAGCTTTAGGGGAGGAGGCGGGGAGCTGTTTTTT	CASSFRGGGGELFF	14	TRBV7-2	TRBJ2-2	.	few
TGTGCCAGCAGTGAAGGCAAGAACACCGGGGAGCTGTTTTTT	CASSEGKNTGELFF	14	TRBV2	TRBJ2-2	.	many
TGTGCCAGCAGCCGCCCGACGCCGGTCTATGGCTACACCTTC	CASSRPTPVYGYTF	14	TRBV7-8	TRBJ1-2	.	.
TGTGCCAGCAGCTTGACGGGGCGCCAAGAGACCCAGTACTTC	CASSLTGRQETQYF	14	TRBV7-6	TRBJ2-5	.	.
TGCGCCAGCAGCCACGGGACGAACGAGCAGTACTTC	CASSHGTNEQYF	12	TRBV5-1	TRBJ2-7	.	few
TGCAGTGCGAGGGCTGGAGGGACAGATACGCAGTATTTT	CSARAGGTDTQYF	13	TRBV20-1	TRBJ2-3	.	.
TGTGCCAGCAGTCTCCGCCGGACAGGGCGCGCTGAAGCTTTCTTT	CASSLRRTGRAEAFF	15	TRBV12-3/TRBV12-4	TRBJ1-1	TRBD1	few
TGCGCCAGCAGTCCGATCCTGGGAGATACGCAGTATTTT	CASSPILGDTQYF	13	TRBV4-1	TRBJ2-3	.	few